This T cell receptor (beta chain) was identified during a study of T cell repertoires in cytomegalovirus infection. The CDR3 sequence is 13 residues long. Per germline, CDR1 SGHTA and CDR2 FQGNSA. V gave up 0 bases and J gave up 5 bases, with 7 bases separating them. Many counts were recorded for this clonotype. The target antigen is unknown. One entry per CDR3 protein results from TCRdb running MiXCR on the reads. Here the sample spans roughly 250,000 distinct CDR3 sequences, around 12% being singletons. Whole-study findings and limits: The cumulative frequency of public TCR beta families distinguished individuals who carried CMV together with the relevant HLA. The response measured ex vivo was dominated by TCR beta clonotypes (HLA-C-restricted and CMV-specific).

This receptor was obtained from a human donor in good health (CMV status not recorded). Some clones in this sample may be carry-over from other donors' samples. The genes are TRBV7-2 and TRBJ1-1; D is unclear. What was sequenced was PBMCs. The CDR3 nucleotides read TGTGCCAGCAGCTTAGCGCCCGGGACTGAAGCTTTCTTT. It translates to CASSLAPGTEAFF.